The present T cell receptor (beta chain) was sequenced within a study of shared clonotypes between healthy human individuals. Study findings and constraints: The study found lower generation probabilities in non-shared clonotypes than in those shared by all four donors.

Subsets obtained from CD4+ cells comprised CD45RA+ naive and CD45RA-negative memory cells. TCRdb's table, derived via immunoSEQ multiplex PCR, lists solely in-frame clones and lacks some. Of some 360,000 clones listed, more than 60% were seen once; the top ten hold 10%. The V segment lost 4 bases and the J segment 5 bases; nucleotides outside the gene matches: 3. CDR3 length: 14 amino acids. Germline-derived CDR1 and CDR2 are LGHNA and YSLEER. With regard to this clone: What it recognizes is unknown.

This receptor was identified in a young man in good health. The sample consisted of memory CD4+ T cells sorted from blood. Subset meaning: CD45RA-negative fraction. The rearrangement joins TRBV4-3 to TRBJ2-2, with 8 positions matching TRBD1. CDR3 bases: TGCGCCAGCAGCCTAAGACAGGGGACCGGGGAGCTGTTTTTT. It translates to CASSLRQGTGELFF.